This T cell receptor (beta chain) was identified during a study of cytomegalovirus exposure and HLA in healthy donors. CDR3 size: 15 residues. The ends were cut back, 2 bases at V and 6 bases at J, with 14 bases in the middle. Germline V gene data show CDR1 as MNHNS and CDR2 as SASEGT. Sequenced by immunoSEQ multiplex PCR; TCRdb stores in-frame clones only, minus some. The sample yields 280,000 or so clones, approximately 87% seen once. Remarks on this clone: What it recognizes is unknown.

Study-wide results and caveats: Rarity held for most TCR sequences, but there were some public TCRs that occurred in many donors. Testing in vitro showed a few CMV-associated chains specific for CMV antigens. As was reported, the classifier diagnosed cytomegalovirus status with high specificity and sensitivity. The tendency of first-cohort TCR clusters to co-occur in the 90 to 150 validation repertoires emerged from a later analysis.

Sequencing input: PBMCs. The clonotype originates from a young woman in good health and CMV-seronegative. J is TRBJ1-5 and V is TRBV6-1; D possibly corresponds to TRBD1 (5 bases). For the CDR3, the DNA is TGTGCCAGCAGTGAATTATGGGAGGGGAGTCAGCCCCAGCATTTT. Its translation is CASSELWEGSQPQHF.